Sequencing of this TCR beta chain was carried out in a study of read filtering for tumor transcriptome and immune sequencing. Overall study: Revised staging placed eight or nine patients in R-ISS I, 15 to 20 in II, six or seven in III. Findings and caveats of the study: Without single-read clonotypes, shared clonotype proportions correlated more between IR-seq and RNA-seq.

This clonotype was counted many times. Its specificity is not known. Sampling of bone marrow took place during active disease in every patient. There are 15 residues in the CDR3. V gave up 1 base and J gave up 4 bases, with 13 bases separating them. Germline CDR1 reads SGHRS; CDR2 reads YFSETQ. This library used roughly 400 ng RNA and molecular barcoded adaptors spanning alpha/delta and beta/gamma chains. TCRdb called the reads again in MiXCR, with one record for every CDR3 protein. The table includes tens of thousands of distinct CDR3 sequences, about 19% detected once. The rearrangement joins TRBV5-1 to TRBJ2-3; possible D gene TRBD1, 5 bases. The sequencing input was a population of CD138-negative cells sorted from bone marrow. This TCR was recovered from a donor at least 40 years old with multiple myeloma. CDR3 DNA sequence: TGCGCCAGCAGCTTGCTGGGGCCGGGCCCAGATACGCAGTATTTT. It is translated as CASSLLGPGPDTQYF. Full variable domain (rest looked up from reference TRBV5-1 and TRBJ2-3): KAGVTQTPRYLIKTRGQQVTLSCSPISGHRSVSWYQQTPGQGLQFLFEYFSETQRNKGNFPGRFSGRQFSNSRSEMNVSTLELGDSALYLCASSLLGPGPDTQYFGPGTRLTVL.